The 19 T cell receptor beta chains given below trace back to one sample, sequenced in a study of blood T cell repertoires in COVID-19. The table came from immunoSEQ multiplex PCR; TCRdb's copy has only in-frame clones and leaves some out. The sample shows approximately 150,000 clones, 65% to 90% of them seen only once. Input material: peripheral blood. The receptor source for this set is a man aged 55-75 years with active or convalescent COVID-19.

This chain joins TRBV9 and TRBJ2-3, with TRBD2 identical over 11 bases. This CDR3 has 17 residues. V shed 3 bases and J 0 bases; nucleotides not matched to a gene: 6. Germline V gene sequence: CDR1 SGDLS, CDR2 YYNGEE. This CDR3 is CASSARLAGFSTDTQYF. In DNA form, the CDR3 reads TGTGCCAGCAGCGCCCGACTAGCGGGATTTAGCACAGATACGCAGTATTTT.

The rearrangement links TRBV15 to TRBJ2-1; the D gene is possibly TRBD2 (5 bases). The CDR3 extends over 13 amino acids. Germline V gene data show CDR1 as LNHNV and CDR2 as YYDKDF (reference sequence). V lost 2 bases, J lost 4 bases, and 6 bases lay in between. CDR3 nucleotide sequence: TGTGCCACCAGCAGACGAGGGTACAATGAGCAGTTCTTC. Protein product: CATSRRGYNEQFF.

The gene calls are TRBV7-2 and TRBJ2-2, with 13 bases aligning to TRBD2. Losses at the gene ends were 1 base for V and 0 bases for J; bases not matched to a gene: 2. CDR1 is SGHTA and CDR2 is FQGNSA in the germline V gene. The CDR3 is 18 amino acids. The CDR3 nucleotides are TGTGCCAGCAGCTTAGAGGGACTAGCGGGACCGAACACCGGGGAGCTGTTTTTT. It translates to CASSLEGLAGPNTGELFF.

The chain links TRBV5-6 to TRBJ2-5, with D possibly being TRBD1 (6 bases). The V end lost 2 bases, the J end lost 5 bases, and 10 bases lay between the germline ends. The CDR3 contains 13 residues. Germline loops: CDR1 SGHDT, CDR2 YYEEEE. This chain's CDR3 is CASSFLRGETQYF. DNA of the CDR3: TGTGCCAGCAGCTTCCTAAGGGGGGAGACCCAGTACTTC. Full variable domain (outside the CDR3, taken from reference TRBV5-6 and TRBJ2-5): DAGVTQSPTHLIKTRGQQVTLRCSPKSGHDTVSWYQQALGQGPQFIFQYYEEEERQRGNFPDRFSGHQFPNYSSELNVNALLLGDSALYLCASSFLRGETQYFGPGTRLLVL.

The chain joins TRBV19 to TRBJ2-6; 8 nucleotides agree with TRBD1. V shed 5 bases and J 2 bases; nucleotides not matched to a gene: 2. CDR3 length: 15 residues. Looked up from germline, CDR1 is LNHDA and CDR2 is SQIVND (reference sequence). The CDR3 loop reads CASSLDRAGANVLTF. The CDR3 DNA follows: TGTGCCAGTAGTTTGGACAGGGCTGGGGCCAACGTCCTGACTTTC.

The V gene is TRBV12-5, the J gene TRBJ1-2; D is undetermined. CDR1 and CDR2 from the germline V gene are LGHNT and FRNRAP. The V end lost 7 bases, the J end lost 4 bases, and 16 bases lay between the germline ends. The CDR3 sequence is 14 residues long. DNA of the CDR3: TGTGCTAGTGCTCTTTCGGGGTTCACCTATGGCTACACCTTC. Its protein is CASALSGFTYGYTF.

DNA for the CDR3: TGTGCCAGTAGCCCTAGCACAGATACGCAGTATTTT. This encodes CASSPSTDTQYF. This chain connects TRBV19 to TRBJ2-3; unclear D gene. Trimming left V 6 bases short and J 0 bases short, with 4 bases between. CDR3 size: 12 residues. CDR1 and CDR2 (germline): LNHDA, SQIVND (reference sequence).

This clone was seen a handful of times. The CDR3: CASSQDYWQGGYGYTF. The CDR3 bases are TGTGCCAGCAGCCAAGATTACTGGCAGGGTGGATATGGCTACACCTTC. V and J are TRBV3-1 (or the pseudogene TRBV3-2) and TRBJ1-2; tentative D call: TRBD1 (5 bases). CDR3 size: 16 residues. V lost 0 bases and J 5 bases, leaving 16 bases between the germline ends. Germline CDR1 reads LGHDT; CDR2 reads YNNKEL (reference sequence).

This clone was counted only a few times. CDR3 nucleotides: TGTGCCTGGAGTGTAGGAGCGGGAAGCACAGATACGCAGTATTTT. Translated, it gives CAWSVGAGSTDTQYF. The chain has TRBV30 and TRBJ2-3; 7 bases line up with TRBD2. Germline V gives CDR1 GTSNPN, CDR2 SVGIG (reference sequence). V gave up 0 bases and J gave up 0 bases; unmatched junction bases: 3. There are 15 residues in the CDR3.

V and J are TRBV6-5 and TRBJ1-5; 9 bases map to TRBD1. The length of the CDR3 is 15 residues. CDR1 and CDR2 (germline): MNHEY, SVGAGI. Trimming removed 6 bases from V and 10 bases from J; junction bases left unmatched: 13. The CDR3 bases are TGTGCCAGCAGAGAGGACAGGGGACCCCTTAGACCCCAGCATTTT. Encoded protein: CASREDRGPLRPQHF.

The chain has TRBV10-3 and TRBJ2-1; 7 bases match TRBD2. The CDR3 is 15 residues long. V lost 6 bases, J lost 8 bases, and 13 bases stayed unmatched. Germline loops: CDR1 ENHRY, CDR2 SYGVKD. Here the CDR3 reads CAIRRGGGFLDEQFF. Written as DNA, the CDR3 is TGTGCCATCAGGAGGGGCGGGGGATTTCTGGATGAGCAGTTCTTC.

The V call is TRBV5-1, the J call TRBJ1-4, with D tentatively TRBD1 (6 bases). The CDR3 length is 14 residues. V was shortened by 2 bases and J by 5 bases, with 10 bases between the two germline ends. The germline V gene has CDR1 SGHRS and CDR2 YFSETQ. The CDR3: CASSLETGNEKLFF. DNA for the CDR3: TGCGCCAGCAGCTTAGAGACAGGAAATGAAAAACTGTTTTTT.

The chain recombines TRBV27 with TRBJ1-1; 9 bases map to TRBD1. The CDR3 sequence is 16 residues long. Germline assignment: CDR1 MNHEY and CDR2 SMNVEV (reference sequence). Trimming at V came to 4 bases and at J to 2 bases, leaving 8 bases not matched to a gene. As DNA, the CDR3 is TGTGCCAGCAGTTCACTAAGACAGGGGGTCAACACTGAAGCTTTCTTT. Translation: CASSSLRQGVNTEAFF.

The rearrangement uses TRBV6-1 and TRBJ2-1, with 14 positions matching TRBD2. Trimming took 3 bases from V and 7 from J; bases not matched to a gene: 17. Looked up from germline, CDR1 is MNHNS and CDR2 is SASEGT. This CDR3 region has 20 residues. CDR3 sequence (DNA): TGTGCCAGCAGTGATCGGGGGGGCGCTTCCAGACTAGCGGGAGGGAATGAGCAGTTCTTC. Its protein is CASSDRGGASRLAGGNEQFF.

A single count supports this clone. V usage is TRBV11-3 and J usage is TRBJ2-1, with a possible D match to TRBD2 (6 bases). V was clipped by 1 base and J by 0 bases, with 13 bases between them. The germline CDR1 and CDR2 sequences are SGHNT and YENEEA. The CDR3 is 17 residues long. CDR3 sequence: CASSLGSGYSSYNEQFF. The CDR3 nucleotides read TGTGCCAGCAGCTTAGGTAGCGGCTACAGCTCCTACAATGAGCAGTTCTTC.

A few counts support this clone. The chain couples TRBV19 to TRBJ1-1; unclear D gene. The germline gives CDR1 LNHDA, CDR2 SQIVND (reference sequence). V was pared by 7 bases and J by 0 bases, with 6 bases between. There are 12 residues in the CDR3. The CDR3 region is CASIGVNTEAFF. CDR3 DNA sequence: TGTGCCAGTATCGGAGTGAACACTGAAGCTTTCTTT.

V gene TRBV9 combines with J gene TRBJ2-3, with 10 bases lining up with TRBD1. The CDR3 contains 15 residues. V shed 4 bases, J shed 4 bases, and the junction held 6 bases outside the gene matches. Germline values: CDR1 SGDLS, CDR2 YYNGEE. The CDR3 loop reads CASSLRDRGPDTQYF. Written as DNA, the CDR3 is TGTGCCAGCAGCCTCCGGGACAGGGGCCCAGATACGCAGTATTTT.

The sample holds a few counts of this clone. The gene calls are TRBV2 and TRBJ1-5; the D gene is possibly TRBD1 (6 bases). Trimming left V 6 bases short and J 0 bases short, with 12 bases between. This CDR3 is 15 amino acids long. CDR1 and CDR2 (germline): SNHLY, FYNNEI. The CDR3 loop reads CASRSTGNSNQPQHF. CDR3 bases: TGTGCCAGCAGAAGTACAGGGAATAGCAATCAGCCCCAGCATTTT.

This clone occurred once. The chain joins TRBV25-1 to TRBJ1-5, with 12 bases identical to TRBD1. V trimming: 8 bases; J trimming: 5 bases; junction bases outside the gene matches: 4. The CDR3 totals 14 residues. CDR1 is MGHDK, CDR2 SYGVNS, per germline. The CDR3 reads CASRGQGAHQPQHF. Written as DNA, the CDR3 is TGTGCCAGCCGGGGACAGGGGGCGCATCAGCCCCAGCATTTT.